The 16 T cell receptor beta chains listed next were all sequenced from one sample in a study of blood T cell repertoires in COVID-19. TCRdb keeps only in-frame clones here, not all; method: immunoSEQ multiplex PCR. The data contain 200,000 to 250,000 clones, about nine tenths of them singletons. The sequenced sample consisted of peripheral blood. The receptors were sampled from a woman between 45 and 65 years old with acute or convalescent COVID-19.

The rearrangement links TRBV6-6 to TRBJ2-2; possible D gene TRBD2, 7 bases. The germline V gene has CDR1 MNHNY and CDR2 SVGAGI (reference sequence). The ends were cut back, 0 bases at V and 3 bases at J, with 11 bases in the middle. The CDR3 is made up of 16 amino acids. DNA of the CDR3: TGTGCCAGCAGTTACTCGGGGGGGGCCCACACCGGGGAGCTGTTTTTT. It codes for CASSYSGGAHTGELFF.

This sequence joins TRBV6-5 and TRBJ2-5; D might be TRBD1 (7 bases). Germline CDR1 and CDR2: MNHEY and SVGAGI. The CDR3 length is 14 residues. V was shortened by 7 bases and J by 1 base, with 13 bases between the two germline ends. The CDR3 DNA follows: TGTGCCAGCAAGAGGAGGGGGCCCCAAGAGACCCAGTACTTC. This encodes CASKRRGPQETQYF.

V usage is TRBV15 and J usage is TRBJ1-2; a weak D match, TRBD1 (6 bases). This CDR3 has 14 amino acids. Germline loops: CDR1 LNHNV, CDR2 YYDKDF (reference sequence). The V end lost 1 base, the J end lost 8 bases, and 14 bases lay between the germline ends. CDR3 amino acids: CATSRAGVGEGYTF. CDR3 sequence (DNA): TGTGCCACCAGCAGAGCAGGGGTCGGAGAGGGCTACACCTTC.

The rearrangement joins TRBV14 to TRBJ1-3; possibly TRBD1 for D (6 bases). The CDR3 is 16 amino acids. The germline V and J ends were trimmed by 1 base and 3 bases, with 13 bases remaining between them. The germline gives CDR1 SGHDN, CDR2 FVKESK. CDR3 in amino acids: CASSQATGSLGNTIYF. CDR3 nucleotide sequence: TGTGCCAGCAGCCAAGCCACAGGGAGTCTTGGAAACACCATATATTTT.

The rearrangement links TRBV3-1 (or the pseudogene TRBV3-2) to TRBJ1-2; 9 positions match TRBD1. There are 14 residues in the CDR3. Germline CDR1 reads LGHDT; CDR2 reads YNNKEL (reference sequence). The junction had 7 bases not matched to a gene; V was cut back by 3 bases and J by 8 bases. CDR3 loop: CASSQEGQGRGYTF. Here the CDR3 DNA reads TGTGCCAGCAGCCAGGAGGGACAGGGTCGGGGCTACACCTTC.

V usage is TRBV5-4 and J usage is TRBJ2-5, with D perhaps matching TRBD1 (6 bases). Trimming took off 2 bases at V and 5 bases at J, with 10 bases between the two ends. Germline V gene data show CDR1 as SGHNT and CDR2 as YYREEE (reference sequence). CDR3 length: 13 amino acids. The chain's CDR3 is CASSLAQGETQYF. The CDR3 coding sequence is TGTGCCAGCAGCTTAGCTCAGGGGGAGACCCAGTACTTC.

Turning to this clone: One end of the junction is discordant with germline, which a read error may explain. This chain links TRBV19 with TRBJ1-5; perhaps TRBD1 as D (5 bases). The length of the CDR3 is 16 residues. CDR1 is LNHDA and CDR2 is SQIVND in the germline V gene (reference sequence). The DNA of the CDR3 is TGTGCCAGTAGTCTAGAGCGGGGGTTTAGCAATCAGCCCCAGCATTTT. Amino acids: CASSLERGFSNQPQHF.

The J gene is TRBJ2-3, the V gene TRBV10-3, with a possible D match to TRBD1 (6 bases). CDR1 and CDR2 from the germline V gene are ENHRY and SYGVKD. The CDR3 covers 13 residues. V was shortened by 2 bases and J by 4 bases, with 7 bases between the two germline ends. CDR3 sequence: CAISEAGADTQYF. The CDR3 bases are TGTGCCATCAGTGAGGCAGGGGCAGATACGCAGTATTTT.

The genes are TRBV9 and TRBJ2-1, with TRBD2 identical over 8 bases. CDR1 SGDLS and CDR2 YYNGEE come from the germline V gene. V lost 6 bases to trimming and J lost 4 bases; unmatched junction nucleotides: 9. The CDR3 has 15 residues. DNA of the CDR3: TGTGCCAGCACTACAAGCGGGAGTGAGTACAATGAGCAGTTCTTC. Protein product: CASTTSGSEYNEQFF.

This sequence joins TRBV2 and TRBJ2-4; maybe TRBD1 (5 bases). Germline V CDR1 and CDR2: SNHLY, FYNNEI. There are 15 residues in the CDR3. Trimming pared 5 bases from V and 0 bases from J, leaving 11 bases between. The CDR3 loop is CASSIDSLAKNIQYF. The CDR3 DNA is TGTGCCAGCAGTATTGACAGCCTAGCCAAAAACATTCAGTACTTC.

The chain carries TRBV7-2 and TRBJ2-2; 11 bases align to TRBD2. J gave up 5 bases and V 3 bases, and 5 bases lay outside the gene matches. The CDR3 runs 16 residues. Looked up from germline, CDR1 is SGHTA and CDR2 is FQGNSA. The DNA of the CDR3 is TGTGCCAGCAGCTTCCTCGGGACTAGCGGAACCGGGGAGCTGTTTTTT. Its translation: CASSFLGTSGTGELFF.

The chain is built from TRBV6-2 or TRBV6-3 and TRBJ2-2; the D is unclear. This CDR3 has 15 residues. Trimming cost V 3 bases and J 2 bases, with 10 bases left between them. Germline CDR1 reads MNHEY; CDR2 reads SVGEGT. The CDR3 is CASSYHGANTGELFF. CDR3 coding DNA: TGTGCCAGCAGTTATCACGGAGCCAACACCGGGGAGCTGTTTTTT.

The V call is TRBV4-3, the J call TRBJ1-1, with D perhaps TRBD1 (6 bases). V was clipped by 4 bases and J by 0 bases, with 9 bases between them. Germline CDR1 and CDR2: LGHNA and YSLEER. This CDR3 contains 14 residues. The CDR3 spells CASSLGDMNTEAFF. The CDR3 DNA follows: TGCGCCAGCAGCCTCGGGGACATGAACACTGAAGCTTTCTTT.

The rearrangement joins TRBV6-2 or TRBV6-3 to TRBJ2-1; 8 bases agree with TRBD2. Looked up from germline, CDR1 is MNHEY and CDR2 is SVGEGT. This CDR3 contains 16 residues. V lost 2 bases to trimming and J lost 5 bases; unmatched junction nucleotides: 8. The CDR3 loop reads CASSYPPGLGDNEQFF. DNA for the CDR3: TGTGCCAGCAGTTACCCTCCGGGACTAGGGGACAATGAGCAGTTCTTC.

The chain is built from TRBV14 and TRBJ1-5, with 9 bases identical to TRBD1. V trimming: 4 bases; J trimming: 10 bases; junction bases outside the gene matches: 2. The CDR3 is 12 amino acids. The germline V gene has CDR1 SGHDN and CDR2 FVKESK. The CDR3 region is CASSRTGEPQHF. The CDR3 DNA is TGTGCCAGCAGCCGGACAGGGGAACCCCAGCATTTT.

Only a few counts were recorded for this clone. The CDR3 reads CASSPRGYEQYF. Written as DNA, the CDR3 is TGCGCCAGCAGCCCAAGGGGCTACGAGCAGTACTTC. This chain joins TRBV5-1 and TRBJ2-7, with D possibly TRBD1 on 5 matching bases. The CDR3 contains 12 residues. The germline V gene encodes CDR1 SGHRS and CDR2 YFSETQ. V was clipped by 4 bases and J by 3 bases, with 8 bases between them. The full variable domain, its missing parts supplied by reference TRBV5-1 and TRBJ2-7, is KAGVTQTPRYLIKTRGQQVTLSCSPISGHRSVSWYQQTPGQGLQFLFEYFSETQRNKGNFPGRFSGRQFSNSRSEMNVSTLELGDSALYLCASSPRGYEQYFGPGTRLTVT.